The text below deals with one T cell receptor (beta chain). Participants, about 18 to 95 years old, spanned fewer than 25 US areas. Profiled with immunoSEQ multiplex PCR; TCRdb holds only in-frame clones, not every one. The top ten hold roughly 4% of the sample, which has about 250,000 clones, over 75% seen once. The sample is drawn from a study of blood T cell repertoires in COVID-19. The source material was PBMCs or T cells enriched from blood (not recorded which). This clonotype originated in a woman in her thirties who had recovered from COVID-19.

The CDR3 nucleotides are TGTGCCAGCAGTTTAAAGGTAACAGGGATAAGATCCTACGAGCAGTACTTC. Encoded protein: CASSLKVTGIRSYEQYF. This chain joins TRBV28 and TRBJ2-7; a weak D match, TRBD1 (6 bases). Germline lookup yields CDR1 MDHEN and CDR2 SYDVKM. There are 17 residues in the CDR3. The germline V and J ends were trimmed by 2 bases and 1 base, with 18 bases remaining between them.